Following are 22 T cell receptor beta chains from one sample sequenced in a study of CD8 T cells in ankylosing spondylitis. TCRdb used MiXCR to reprocess the 5' RACE reads, holding one entry per CDR3 protein. The sample lists just over 150,000 distinct CDR3 sequences; about 16% were seen once. The sequenced material came from blood, either unsorted or a sorted T cell fraction (not recorded which). These receptor sequences come from a male donor with ankylosing spondylitis or in good health (not recorded which).

There are many counts of this clonotype. The V call is TRBV5-1, the J call TRBJ2-1, with 7 bases that match TRBD2. With V trimmed by 4 bases and J by 9 bases, 13 bases remained unmatched. The CDR3 has 15 amino acids. Germline lookup yields CDR1 SGHRS and CDR2 YFSETQ. The CDR3 is CASSGGLVDYTEQFF. Written as DNA, the CDR3 is TGCGCCAGCAGCGGTGGACTAGTTGATTATACTGAGCAGTTCTTC.

The chain employs TRBV7-2 and TRBJ2-5; 9 bases align to TRBD2. Per the germline V gene, CDR1 is SGHTA and CDR2 is FQGNSA. The CDR3 contains 14 residues. V shed 7 bases and J 0 bases; nucleotides not matched to a gene: 3. CDR3 nucleotide sequence: TGTGCCAGCACCCTAGCGGGAAACCAAGAGACCCAGTACTTC. It codes for CASTLAGNQETQYF.

There are many counts of this clonotype. V and J are TRBV12-3 or TRBV12-4 and TRBJ2-1; TRBD2 matches 7 bases. V lost 6 bases to trimming and J lost 6 bases; unmatched junction nucleotides: 8. The CDR3 contains 14 residues. CDR3 sequence reads: CASRLTGLVNEQFF. CDR3 bases: TGTGCCAGCAGGCTAACCGGACTAGTCAATGAGCAGTTCTTC.

Ten or more counts support this clonotype. The genes are TRBV4-2 and TRBJ2-1; 11 bases fit TRBD2. The J segment lost 8 bases and the V segment lost 5 bases, leaving 8 bases of the junction unmatched. The CDR3 runs to 15 residues. Germline V gives CDR1 LGHNA, CDR2 YNFKEQ. The CDR3 loop reads CASSDTSGRGYEQFF. CDR3 bases: TGTGCCAGCAGCGATACTAGCGGGAGAGGGTATGAGCAGTTCTTC.

The chain is built from TRBV3-1 and TRBJ2-7; TRBD2 matches 9 bases. V shed 4 bases, J shed 3 bases, and the junction held 7 bases outside the gene matches. The CDR3 loop spans 15 amino acids. Per germline, CDR1 LGHDT and CDR2 YNNKEL (reference sequence). The CDR3 loop reads CASSLAGVRIYEQYF. In nucleotides, the CDR3 is TGTGCCAGCAGCCTAGCGGGAGTCCGGATCTACGAGCAGTACTTC.

This clonotype was counted many times. V gene TRBV20-1 combines with J gene TRBJ2-7, with 10 bases that match TRBD1. V was clipped by 6 bases and J by 9 bases; unmatched bases: 11. The CDR3 covers 13 residues. In germline, CDR1 is DFQATT, CDR2 SNEGSKA (reference sequence). This chain's CDR3 is CSAAGQGSFGQYF. CDR3 in DNA: TGCAGTGCGGCGGGACAGGGGTCCTTCGGGCAGTACTTC.

This clonotype was seen ten or more times. The rearrangement uses TRBV28 and TRBJ2-7, with D hard to call. V lost 8 bases, J lost 3 bases, and 17 bases lay in between. The CDR3 contains 14 residues. Germline lookup yields CDR1 MDHEN and CDR2 SYDVKM. The CDR3 loop is CASLNNVERYEQYF. CDR3 bases: TGTGCCAGCCTAAATAACGTCGAACGCTACGAGCAGTACTTC.

The V call is TRBV7-2, the J call TRBJ2-2, with D perhaps matching TRBD2 (6 bases). V was clipped by 5 bases and J by 5 bases, with 12 bases between them. The CDR3 has 14 residues. CDR1 and CDR2 (germline): SGHTA, FQGNSA. CDR3 sequence reads: CASSGRGRTGELFF. DNA for the CDR3: TGTGCCAGCAGCGGAAGAGGGAGGACCGGGGAGCTGTTTTTT.

V and J are TRBV7-3 and TRBJ2-3, with D maybe TRBD2 (5 bases). Per the germline V gene, CDR1 is SGHTA and CDR2 is FQGTGA. The CDR3 spans 13 residues. The ends were cut back, 4 bases at V and 8 bases at J, with 13 bases in the middle. CDR3 residues: CASSSSGEGTQYF. CDR3 nucleotide sequence: TGTGCCAGCAGCTCCTCCGGCGAGGGTACGCAGTATTTT. The full variable domain, with the rest looked up from reference TRBV7-3 and TRBJ2-3, is GAGVSQTPSNKVTEKGKYVELRCDPISGHTALYWYRQSLGQGPEFLIYFQGTGAADDSGLPNDRFFAVRPEGSVSTLKIQRTERGDSAVYLCASSSSGEGTQYFGPGTRLTVL.

The sample holds many counts of this clonotype. This chain joins TRBV5-1 and TRBJ1-1; 7 positions agree with TRBD1. There are 15 residues in the CDR3. Germline V gives CDR1 SGHRS, CDR2 YFSETQ. Trimming at V came to 4 bases and at J to 3 bases, leaving 9 bases not matched to a gene. The CDR3 DNA reads as TGCGCCAGCAGCCCGCAGACAGGGATCCACACTGAAGCTTTCTTT. It yields the protein CASSPQTGIHTEAFF.

This rearrangement joins TRBV12-3 or TRBV12-4 to TRBJ1-3; D perhaps matches TRBD1 (6 bases). The V and J ends lost 6 bases and 0 bases respectively, with 12 bases between them. The CDR3 covers 15 residues. CDR3 sequence (DNA): TGTGCCAGCAGCGTGACAGGAGACTCTGGAAACACCATATATTTT. Translated: CASSVTGDSGNTIYF.

This clonotype showed up just a few times. The chain has TRBV12-3 or TRBV12-4 and TRBJ2-7; tentatively, D is TRBD2 (5 bases). The CDR3 totals 14 residues. The V end was cut by 6 bases, the J end by 10 bases, with 22 bases between. CDR3 nucleotides: TGTGCCAGCAGCTTACAAACGTCGGGGAATGATCAGTACTTC. It specifies CASSLQTSGNDQYF.

The chain joins TRBV29-1 to TRBJ2-5; D gene uncertain. The CDR3 covers 12 residues. Germline CDR1 reads SQVTM; CDR2 reads ANQGSEA. The V and J ends lost 2 bases and 1 base respectively, with 5 bases between them. The CDR3 coding sequence is TGCAGCGTTGAACAGCTCCAAGAGACCCAGTACTTC. It codes for CSVEQLQETQYF.

This clonotype has at least ten counts. The CDR3 DNA is TGCAGTGCTAGAGTTAGGACAGGGGGCCACTTGAGGTTGCTGGCCACTGAAGCTTTCTTT. It yields the protein CSARVRTGGHLRLLATEAFF. The V call is TRBV20-1, the J call TRBJ1-1; TRBD1 agrees at 11 bases. V shed 1 base and J 4 bases; nucleotides not matched to a gene: 20. The germline gives CDR1 DFQATT, CDR2 SNEGSKA (reference sequence). The CDR3 loop spans 20 amino acids.

The chain couples TRBV9 to TRBJ2-6, with no clear D. CDR1 is SGDLS, CDR2 YYNGEE, per germline. The CDR3 contains 13 residues. Trimming removed 0 bases from V and 2 bases from J, with 0 bases in between. The DNA for the CDR3 is TGTGCCAGCAGCGTAGCTGGGGCCAACGTCCTGACTTTC. This encodes CASSVAGANVLTF.

This chain joins TRBV5-5 and TRBJ1-2, with no clear D. CDR1 SGHKS and CDR2 YYEKEE come from the germline V gene (reference sequence). The CDR3 consists of 14 residues. V lost 1 base to trimming and J lost 4 bases, with 11 bases between them. The CDR3 DNA is TGTGCCAGCAGCTTGATAGGGATCATCTATGGCTACACCTTC. Translation gives CASSLIGIIYGYTF.

The V gene is TRBV28, the J gene TRBJ2-1, with 15 positions matching TRBD2. V lost 4 bases and J lost 7; bases outside the gene matches: 8. There are 17 residues in the CDR3. CDR1 is MDHEN and CDR2 is SYDVKM in the germline V gene. CDR3 loop: CASSSWTSGRAGNEQFF. In nucleotides, the CDR3 is TGTGCCAGCAGTTCATGGACTAGCGGGAGGGCCGGGAATGAGCAGTTCTTC.

A few counts support this clonotype. The genes are TRBV28 and TRBJ2-1; 10 bases are shared with TRBD2. This CDR3 is built from 18 residues. Germline V gene lookup returns CDR1 MDHEN and CDR2 SYDVKM. The V and J ends lost 2 bases and 3 bases, in that order; junction bases with no gene match: 10. CDR3 nucleotides: TGTGCCAGCAGTTTAAATTCGCTAGCGGGAGCTAACTACAATGAGCAGTTCTTC. Amino acids: CASSLNSLAGANYNEQFF.

The rearrangement links TRBV20-1 to TRBJ2-5, with 12 bases lining up with TRBD2. The trim removed 4 bases at V and 9 bases at J, leaving 6 bases unmatched. The CDR3 is 13 residues long. Germline loops: CDR1 DFQATT, CDR2 SNEGSKA (reference sequence). The CDR3 sequence is CSATPGLAGPQYF. For the CDR3, the DNA is TGCAGTGCTACGCCCGGACTAGCGGGGCCCCAGTACTTC.

This clonotype has a handful of counts. The chain is built from TRBV7-6 and TRBJ2-1; 8 bases are shared with TRBD2. V lost 1 base, J lost 2 bases, and 1 base stayed unmatched. CDR3 length equals 15 residues. The germline V gene has CDR1 SGHVS and CDR2 FNYEAQ. The CDR3 spells CASSLELAAYNEQFF. The CDR3 nucleotides are TGTGCCAGCAGCTTAGAACTAGCGGCCTACAATGAGCAGTTCTTC.

Only one count was recorded for this clonotype. The chain combines TRBV20-1 with TRBJ1-1, with D perhaps TRBD1 (5 bases). The CDR3 has 13 amino acids. V was pared by 3 bases and J by 5 bases, with 13 bases between. Germline V gene data show CDR1 as DFQATT and CDR2 as SNEGSKA (reference sequence). The chain's CDR3 is CSARGVVRTEAFF. CDR3 sequence (DNA): TGCAGTGCTAGGGGGGTGGTCAGGACTGAAGCTTTCTTT.

This clonotype appeared many times. The V call is TRBV25-1, the J call TRBJ2-7; no firm D call. Germline V lookup: CDR1 MGHDK, CDR2 SYGVNS. There are 15 residues in the CDR3. V gave up 5 bases and J gave up 4 bases, with 18 bases separating them. The DNA for the CDR3 is TGTGCCAGCAGTAGCCAAGGAGTTAAGGGATACGAGCAGTACTTC. It specifies CASSSQGVKGYEQYF.